A single sample is the source of the 22 T cell receptor beta chains below, sequenced in a study of blood T cells in healthy people across ages. Through a sample-barcoded 5' primer and a J-beta primer mix, a second PCR was run for 7 to 11 cycles. One entry per CDR3 protein results from TCRdb running MiXCR on the 5' RACE reads. Among more than 650,000 distinct CDR3 sequences, approximately 22% were seen once, and the ten largest hold roughly a fifth. Material: blood. These receptors were obtained from a man aged 70 or older in good health.

This chain connects TRBV10-3 to TRBJ1-1, with 11 bases fitting TRBD1. Germline trimming cut 6 bases from V and 4 bases from J; bases unmatched to any gene: 1. The CDR3 length is 13 residues. Germline V gives CDR1 ENHRY, CDR2 SYGVKD. CDR3 amino acids: CAIRGTGGTEAFF. The CDR3 region has the DNA TGTGCCATCAGAGGGACAGGGGGCACTGAAGCTTTCTTT.

This rearrangement joins TRBV19 to TRBJ2-1; 9 bases are a match to TRBD1. Germline V CDR1 and CDR2: LNHDA, SQIVND (reference sequence). V was clipped by 8 bases and J by 6 bases; unmatched bases: 8. The CDR3 consists of 14 residues. CDR3 in amino acids: CASANRGRTNEQFF. The CDR3 DNA sequence: TGTGCCAGTGCAAACAGGGGGCGAACCAATGAGCAGTTCTTC.

This clonotype was detected a few times. In nucleotides, the CDR3 is TGTGCCAGCAGTGAGTACGGGGATGAGCAGTTCTTC. It translates to CASSEYGDEQFF. V gene TRBV28 combines with J gene TRBJ2-5, with a weak D call TRBD2 (5 bases). The J call may be mistaken, given a closer DNA end match to TRBJ2-1. This CDR3 contains 12 residues. Germline lookup yields CDR1 MDHEN and CDR2 SYDVKM.

The chain is built from TRBV14 and TRBJ2-3; tentative D call: TRBD2 (6 bases). This CDR3 has 17 residues. V lost 4 bases and J 4 bases, leaving 21 bases between the germline ends. Germline lookup yields CDR1 SGHDN and CDR2 FVKESK. Here the CDR3 reads CASSPTPTRIGADTQYF. Written as DNA, the CDR3 is TGTGCCAGCAGCCCAACCCCGACTAGGATAGGAGCAGATACGCAGTATTTT.

A few counts support this clonotype. This chain links TRBV21-1 with TRBJ2-5. TRBV21-1 is described as a pseudogene. CDR3 length: 15 amino acids. CDR3 loop: CASSKAATYQETQYF. The CDR3 bases are TGTGCCAGCAGCAAAGCGGCGACGTACCAAGAGACCCAGTACTTC.

This clonotype came up once. V is TRBV7-6 and J is TRBJ2-3; D not certain. Germline-derived CDR1 and CDR2 are SGHVS and FNYEAQ. The V and J ends lost 5 bases and 5 bases respectively, with 23 bases between them. CDR3 length equals 17 residues. Here the CDR3 reads CASSPGFKGTAGDTQYF. The CDR3 region has the DNA TGTGCCAGCAGCCCAGGCTTTAAGGGCACCGCCGGAGATACGCAGTATTTT.

V is TRBV18 and J is TRBJ2-5, with TRBD1 matching over 7 bases. With the DNA end fitting TRBJ2-1 better, the J assignment may be wrong. CDR1 and CDR2 from the germline V gene are KGHSH and LQKENI. The CDR3 loop spans 14 amino acids. Here the CDR3 reads CASCPIQGPNEQFF. CDR3 in DNA: TGTGCCAGCTGCCCGATACAGGGGCCCAATGAGCAGTTCTTC.

This chain links TRBV20-1 with TRBJ2-3, with TRBD2 matching 11 bases. The CDR3 contains 15 residues. Trimming at V came to 6 bases and at J to 5 bases, leaving 10 bases not matched to a gene. Germline lookup yields CDR1 DFQATT and CDR2 SNEGSKA (reference sequence). The CDR3: CSAVSRLAGRDTQYF. In nucleotides, the CDR3 is TGCAGTGCCGTATCCCGACTAGCGGGACGAGATACGCAGTATTTT.

CDR3 residues: CASSSGADYEQYV. Written as DNA, the CDR3 is TGTGCCAGCAGCTCGGGGGCGGACTACGAGCAGTACGTC. V is TRBV11-3 and J is TRBJ2-1; D is possibly TRBD1 or TRBD2 (6 bases each). The J call could be wrong; TRBJ2-7 is a better fit for the DNA end. CDR1 and CDR2 (germline): SGHNT, YENEEA. This CDR3 has 13 amino acids.

Only a few counts were recorded for this clonotype. The chain is built from TRBV25-1 and TRBJ2-3, with 12 bases matching TRBD2. CDR1 MGHDK and CDR2 SYGVNS come from the germline V gene. Trimming at V came to 8 bases and at J to 0 bases, leaving 0 bases not matched to a gene. The CDR3 contains 14 residues. CDR3 DNA sequence: TGTGCCAGCGGGACTAGCGGGAGCACAGATACGCAGTATTTT. Amino acids: CASGTSGSTDTQYF.

This sequence joins TRBV20-1 and TRBJ2-7; D remains ambiguous. Per the germline V gene, CDR1 is DFQATT and CDR2 is SNEGSKA (reference sequence). This CDR3 has 13 residues. Between the trimmed V and J ends, which lost 1 base and 0 bases, there was a span of 7 bases. Written as DNA, the CDR3 is TGCAGTGCTAGAGGGCCAAGCTCCTACGAGCAGTACTTC. It codes for CSARGPSSYEQYF.

This clonotype was picked up many times. The chain recombines TRBV5-1 with TRBJ2-5; 11 nucleotides align to TRBD2. Germline loops: CDR1 SGHRS, CDR2 YFSETQ. This CDR3 is 15 amino acids long. V dropped 0 bases and J dropped 5; count of bases not matched to a gene: 3. This CDR3 is CASSLVTSGGETQYF. As DNA, the CDR3 is TGCGCCAGCAGCTTGGTAACTAGCGGGGGTGAGACCCAGTACTTC.

Written as DNA, the CDR3 is TGTGCCAGCAGCCCAATGGGACAGCAACAAGAGACCCAGTACTTC. Protein sequence: CASSPMGQQQETQYF. This chain joins TRBV12-3 or TRBV12-4 and TRBJ2-5, with 7 bases aligning to TRBD1. Trimming cost V 6 bases and J 2 bases; bases outside gene matches: 9. The CDR3 spans 15 residues.

The CDR3 spells CASGSRTENTEAFF. In DNA form, the CDR3 reads TGTGCTAGTGGTTCCCGGACAGAGAACACTGAAGCTTTCTTT. This rearrangement joins TRBV12-5 to TRBJ1-1; weak D call: TRBD1 (6 bases). Germline CDR1 reads LGHNT; CDR2 reads FRNRAP. This CDR3 contains 14 residues. V dropped 4 bases and J dropped 1 base, with 10 bases sitting between them.

The rearrangement links TRBV7-8 to TRBJ2-5; D is perhaps TRBD2 (5 bases). The J call is in doubt because the DNA end fits TRBJ2-7 better. The CDR3 loop spans 14 amino acids. Germline assignment: CDR1 SGHVS and CDR2 FQNEAQ. CDR3: CASSLGPGGYEQYF. The CDR3 DNA sequence: TGTGCCAGCAGCTTAGGACCTGGCGGGTACGAGCAGTACTTC.

This chain connects TRBV7-9 to TRBJ2-5, with 9 positions matching TRBD2. This CDR3 has 15 amino acids. Trimming took 4 bases from V and 4 from J; bases not matched to a gene: 7. Germline CDR1 and CDR2: SEHNR and FQNEAQ (reference sequence). This CDR3 reads CASSSTTSGRETQYF. The CDR3 nucleotides are TGTGCCAGCAGCTCGACGACTAGCGGAAGAGAGACCCAGTACTTC.

This clonotype was seen more than once but under ten times. The genes are TRBV7-2 and TRBJ2-1, with 10 bases lining up with TRBD2. Trimming took 5 bases from V and 2 from J; bases not matched to a gene: 15. This CDR3 region has 19 residues. Germline loops: CDR1 SGHTA, CDR2 FQGNSA. This chain's CDR3 is CASSRERAGGPGTYNEQFF. In DNA form, the CDR3 reads TGTGCCAGCAGCCGCGAAAGAGCGGGAGGGCCTGGAACCTACAATGAGCAGTTCTTC.

The genes are TRBV4-3 and TRBJ1-4, with D tentatively TRBD1 (5 bases). This CDR3 has 14 amino acids. Germline V gene data show CDR1 as LGHNA and CDR2 as YSLEER. The V end lost 1 base, the J end lost 8 bases, and 11 bases lay between the germline ends. As DNA, the CDR3 is TGCGCCAGCAGCCAAGGGGGACTTGGGGAAAAACTGTTTTTT. Amino acids: CASSQGGLGEKLFF.

This clonotype was observed a few times. The CDR3 nucleotides are TGTGCCAGCAGCGCCCATCCGGGTGGAGTTCCCGGGGAGCTGTTTTTT. Protein: CASSAHPGGVPGELFF. The chain is built from TRBV7-7 and TRBJ2-2, with D unresolved. V was trimmed by 5 bases and J by 6 bases, leaving 19 bases between them. CDR1 SSHAT and CDR2 FNYEAQ come from the germline V gene (reference sequence). The length of the CDR3 is 16 residues.

This clonotype occurred once. The chain joins TRBV7-2 to TRBJ2-3; a weak D match, TRBD2 (6 bases). This CDR3 has 15 residues. The germline CDR1 and CDR2 sequences are SGHTA and FQGNSA. V shed 5 bases and J shed 13 bases, with 25 bases lying between them. This chain's CDR3 is CASSLEAGRNGVEYF. The CDR3 DNA is TGTGCCAGCAGCCTAGAGGCAGGGAGGAATGGTGTGGAGTATTTT.

This clonotype was observed a few times. The J gene is TRBJ2-3, the V gene TRBV6-2 or TRBV6-3; maybe TRBD1 (5 bases). The CDR3 is 15 amino acids. The germline gives CDR1 MNHEY, CDR2 SVGEGT. V was clipped by 0 bases and J by 5 bases, with 12 bases between them. The CDR3 is CASSYSWQGGDTQYF. The CDR3 bases are TGTGCCAGCAGTTACTCTTGGCAGGGTGGAGATACGCAGTATTTT.

This clonotype was observed a single time. CDR3 bases: TGTGCCAGCAGCCAAGGGTACGGGGGGAATCAGCCCCAGCATTTT. Translating gives CASSQGYGGNQPQHF. The chain employs TRBV3-1 and TRBJ1-5; tentative D call: TRBD1 (5 bases). The germline CDR1 and CDR2 sequences are LGHDT and YNNKEL (reference sequence). This CDR3 has 15 residues. V was clipped by 1 base and J by 4 bases, with 11 bases between them. The full variable domain, with the rest looked up from reference TRBV3-1 and TRBJ1-5, is DTAVSQTPKYLVTQMGNDKSIKCEQNLGHDTMYWYKQDSKKFLKIMFSYNNKELIINETVPNRFSPKSPDKAHLNLHINSLELGDSAVYFCASSQGYGGNQPQHFGDGTRLSIL.